The clone carrying this T cell receptor (beta chain) was found once. What it binds is not known. A much larger clonotype is one base distant, so this may be a read error. The lymph nodes were axillary draining lymph nodes from breast cancer patients. The sample belongs to a study of breast tumors, draining lymph nodes, adjacent tissues. General study points: Data fit most tumor T cells coming from lymph node, expanding in tumor. Luminal-like breast cancer showed significantly greater tumor-nontumor repertoire similarity than basal-like breast cancer did. Tumor T cell lymph node origin was a supported hypothesis, not proven. Compared with lymph nodes, tumors were less diverse; compared with nontumor tissue, more.

A single record per CDR3 protein comes from TCRdb applying MiXCR to the multiplex PCR reads. Here the sample spans fewer than 200,000 distinct CDR3 sequences, approximately 33% being singletons. Sequenced: axillary lymph node tissue. The receptor was isolated from a female donor with breast cancer. Some clones in this sample may be carry-over from other donors' samples.

CDR3 in amino acids: CASSPVTGSGIYGYTF. DNA for the CDR3: TGTGCCAGCAGTCCAGTAACAGGGAGCGGAATCTATGGCTACACCTTC. The genes are TRBV6-5 and TRBJ1-2; D may be TRBD1 (6 bases). The ends were cut back, 5 bases at V and 4 bases at J, with 20 bases in the middle. The CDR3 spans 16 residues. Germline V gives CDR1 MNHEY, CDR2 SVGAGI.